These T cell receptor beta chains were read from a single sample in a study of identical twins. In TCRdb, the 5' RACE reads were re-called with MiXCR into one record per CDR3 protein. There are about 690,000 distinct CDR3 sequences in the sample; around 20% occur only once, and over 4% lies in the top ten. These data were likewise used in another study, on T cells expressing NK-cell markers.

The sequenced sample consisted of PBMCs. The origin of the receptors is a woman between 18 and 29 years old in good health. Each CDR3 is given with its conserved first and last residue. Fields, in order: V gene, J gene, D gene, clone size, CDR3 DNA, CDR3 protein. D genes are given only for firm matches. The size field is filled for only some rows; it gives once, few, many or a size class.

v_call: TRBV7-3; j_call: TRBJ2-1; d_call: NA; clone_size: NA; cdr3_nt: TGTGCCAGCAGCTTAAGCCGCGACAGGGAGCAGTTCTTC; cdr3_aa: CASSLSRDREQFF
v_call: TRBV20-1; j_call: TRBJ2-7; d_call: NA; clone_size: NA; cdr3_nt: TGCAGTGCCATGACGGGAAACGACTACGAGCAGTACTTC; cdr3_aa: CSAMTGNDYEQYF
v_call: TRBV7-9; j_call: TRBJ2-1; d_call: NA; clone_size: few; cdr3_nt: TGTGCCAGCAGCCCCGGAGGGTCGCTCTACAATGAGCAGTTCTTC; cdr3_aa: CASSPGGSLYNEQFF
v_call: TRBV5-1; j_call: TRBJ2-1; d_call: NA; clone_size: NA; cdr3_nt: TGCGCCAGCAGCTTGGACCAGAAAGGGCAGTTCTTC; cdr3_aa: CASSLDQKGQFF
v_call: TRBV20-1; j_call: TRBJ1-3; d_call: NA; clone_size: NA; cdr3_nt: TGCAGTGCTAGAGCGCACAGTTCCGGAAACACCATATATTTT; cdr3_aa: CSARAHSSGNTIYF
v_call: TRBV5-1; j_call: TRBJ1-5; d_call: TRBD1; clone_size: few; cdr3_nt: TGCGCCAGCAGCTGGGGACAGGGGCTCAATCAGCCCCAGCATTTT; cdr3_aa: CASSWGQGLNQPQHF
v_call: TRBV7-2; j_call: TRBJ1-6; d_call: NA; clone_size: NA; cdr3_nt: TGTGCCAGCAGCTCCGCCGGGGGGAAGCCCCTCCACTTT; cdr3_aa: CASSSAGGKPLHF
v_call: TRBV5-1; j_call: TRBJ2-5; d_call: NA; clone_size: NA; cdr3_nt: TGCGCCAGCAGCTTAGGACTGGTGAAAGAGACCCAGTACTTC; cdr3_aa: CASSLGLVKETQYF
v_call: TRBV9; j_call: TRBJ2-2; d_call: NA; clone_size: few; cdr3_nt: TGTGCCAGCAGCGTAGCCCCCCTGTACACCGGGGAGCTGTTTTTT; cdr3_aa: CASSVAPLYTGELFF
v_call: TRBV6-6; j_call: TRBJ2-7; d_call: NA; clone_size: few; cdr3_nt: TGTGCCAGCAGGCGGGACAACTCCTACGAGCAGTACTTC; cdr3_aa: CASRRDNSYEQYF
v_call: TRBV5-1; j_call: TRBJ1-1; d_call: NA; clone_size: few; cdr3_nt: TGCGCCAGCAGCATGACAGGCAGCATGAACACTGAAGCTTTCTTT; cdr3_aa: CASSMTGSMNTEAFF
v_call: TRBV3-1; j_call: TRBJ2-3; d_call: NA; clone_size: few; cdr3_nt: TGTGCCAGCAGCCAAGTTTCGTATACGCAGTATTTT; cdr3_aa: CASSQVSYTQYF
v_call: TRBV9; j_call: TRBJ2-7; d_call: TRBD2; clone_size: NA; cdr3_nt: TGTGCCAGCAGCCCCGCCCGTCTAGCGGGAACCTACGAGCAGTACTTC; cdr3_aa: CASSPARLAGTYEQYF
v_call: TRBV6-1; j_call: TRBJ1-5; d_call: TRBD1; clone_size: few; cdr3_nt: TGTGCCAGCAGTCTGACAGGGGCAAGCAATCAGCCCCAGCATTTT; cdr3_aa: CASSLTGASNQPQHF
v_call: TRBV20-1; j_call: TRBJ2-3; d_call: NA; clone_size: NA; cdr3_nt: TGCAGTGGGGGGGTCCGCACAGATACGCAGTATTTT; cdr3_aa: CSGGVRTDTQYF
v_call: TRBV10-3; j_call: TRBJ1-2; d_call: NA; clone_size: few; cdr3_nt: TGTGCCATCAGTGTTCAGGGGACGACGAACTATGGCTACACCTTC; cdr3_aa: CAISVQGTTNYGYTF
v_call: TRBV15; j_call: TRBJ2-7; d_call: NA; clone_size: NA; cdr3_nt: TGTGCCACCAGCAGAGATCGTCCCTACGAGCAGTACTTC; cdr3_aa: CATSRDRPYEQYF
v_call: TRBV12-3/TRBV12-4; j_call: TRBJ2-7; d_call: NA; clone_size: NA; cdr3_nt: TGTGCCAGCAGTTTATTTGGTTCCCGGTCCTACGAGCAGTACTTC; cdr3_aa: CASSLFGSRSYEQYF